This T cell receptor (beta chain) came from a study of CD8 T cells in Susac syndrome. Study overall: Treatment at blood withdrawal was none, corticosteroids, or intravenous immunoglobulin alone in Susac syndrome patients.

TCR beta from blood CD8+ and CD4+ T cells was sequenced. The authors negatively isolated CD8+ and CD4+ T cells and FACS-enriched TEMRA cells. The CDR3 spans 16 residues. V was clipped by 2 bases and J by 2 bases; unmatched bases: 7. Looked up from germline, CDR1 is DFQATT and CDR2 is SNEGSKA (reference sequence). RNA, at roughly 0.45 to 1 ug, was reverse transcribed with random hexamers. The authors amplified TCR beta CDR3 across 54 Vbeta and 13 Jbeta using immunoSEQ multiplex PCR. TCRdb re-called the immunoSEQ multiplex PCR reads with MiXCR, one entry per CDR3 protein. The top ten clones hold 0.075% to 0.095% of a sample with about 200,000 distinct CDR3 sequences, roughly 91% of them seen once.

This sequence was found in a human donor with Susac syndrome. Sequencing used CD4+ T cells from PBMCs. The chain carries TRBV20-1 and TRBJ1-1, with 11 bases aligning to TRBD1. The CDR3 region is CSARLGTGGSNTEAFF. CDR3 nucleotide sequence: TGCAGTGCTAGATTGGGGACAGGGGGTTCAAACACTGAAGCTTTCTTT.